This passage covers 14 T cell receptor beta chains from one sample sequenced in a study of cytomegalovirus exposure and HLA in healthy donors. The PCR had 60 Vbeta and 13 Jbeta primers. Sequencing used immunoSEQ multiplex PCR; TCRdb keeps in-frame clones, though not all of them. The data contain under 200,000 clones, about 73% of them singletons. Sequenced input: PBMCs. The origin of the receptors is a woman between 35 and 50 years old in good health and CMV-seronegative.

The chain is built from TRBV6-5 and TRBJ1-1; possible D gene TRBD1, 5 bases. The CDR3 contains 14 residues. Germline-derived CDR1 and CDR2 are MNHEY and SVGAGI. Trimming cost V 0 bases and J 4 bases, with 9 bases left between them. Here the CDR3 DNA reads TGTGCCAGCAGTTACTCTTGGGGCAGCACTGAAGCTTTCTTT. Protein: CASSYSWGSTEAFF.

The chain couples TRBV5-1 to TRBJ1-4; the D gene is possibly TRBD1 (6 bases). In germline, CDR1 is SGHRS, CDR2 YFSETQ. With 4 bases removed from V and 8 bases from J, the gap between germline ends came to 9 bases. The CDR3 is 12 residues long. The CDR3 spells CASSQDREKLFF. CDR3 DNA: TGCGCCAGCAGCCAGGACAGAGAAAAACTGTTTTTT.

This clone occurred once. V usage is TRBV27 and J usage is TRBJ2-3, with 7 bases fitting TRBD1. The CDR3 has 14 residues. The J segment lost 5 bases and the V segment lost 6 bases, leaving 8 bases of the junction unmatched. Germline CDR1 is MNHEY and CDR2 is SMNVEV (reference sequence). The CDR3 nucleotides are TGTGCCAGCAGCAAGACAGGGATTGAAGATACGCAGTATTTT. Residues: CASSKTGIEDTQYF.

The CDR3 region is CASSYPEAGRDEQYF. The CDR3 nucleotides are TGTGCCAGCAGTTACCCCGAGGCGGGGCGGGACGAGCAGTACTTC. This chain uses TRBV6-6 with TRBJ2-7; D might be TRBD2 (6 bases). V lost 2 bases and J lost 5, with 16 bases in between. Germline CDR1 is MNHNY and CDR2 is SVGAGI (reference sequence). CDR3 length: 15 amino acids.

V gene TRBV19 combines with J gene TRBJ1-4, with TRBD1 matching 9 bases. The germline CDR1 and CDR2 sequences are LNHDA and SQIVND (reference sequence). V trimming: 5 bases; J trimming: 1 base; junction bases outside the gene matches: 8. The CDR3 is 17 residues long. The CDR3: CASSPEDRGITNEKLFF. The CDR3 DNA reads TGTGCCAGTAGTCCGGAGGACAGGGGAATAACTAATGAAAAACTGTTTTTT.

This chain uses TRBV27 with TRBJ2-7; TRBD2 aligns across 8 bases. Germline values: CDR1 MNHEY, CDR2 SMNVEV (reference sequence). V was clipped by 3 bases and J by 1 base; unmatched bases: 8. The CDR3 runs 16 residues. Written as DNA, the CDR3 is TGTGCCAGCAGTTTGTCGGGAGGGGGTATTTCCTACGAGCAGTACTTC. This gives the protein CASSLSGGGISYEQYF.

The chain recombines TRBV15 with TRBJ2-5; TRBD2 matches 14 bases. Germline V lookup: CDR1 LNHNV, CDR2 YYDKDF (reference sequence). This CDR3 spans 14 amino acids. Trimming cost V 5 bases and J 5 bases; bases outside gene matches: 1. The CDR3 here is CATSGTSGGETQYF. CDR3 coding DNA: TGTGCCACCAGCGGGACTAGCGGGGGTGAGACCCAGTACTTC. Together with reference TRBV15 and TRBJ2-5, the CDR3 gives the full variable domain: DAMVIQNPRYQVTQFGKPVTLSCSQTLNHNVMYWYQQKSSQAPKLLFHYYDKDFNNEADTPDNFQSRRPNTSFCFLDIRSPGLGDTAMYLCATSGTSGGETQYFGPGTRLLVL.

CDR3 sequence reads: CASSTWGQLYEQYF. The CDR3, as DNA: TGTGCCAGCAGTACTTGGGGACAGCTCTACGAGCAGTACTTC. The chain carries TRBV6-5 and TRBJ2-7; TRBD1 matches 7 bases. J gave up 3 bases and V 5 bases, and 7 bases lay outside the gene matches. The CDR3 has 14 residues. Per germline, CDR1 MNHEY and CDR2 SVGAGI.

This clone occurred a few times. The rearrangement uses TRBV2 and TRBJ2-6; tentative D call: TRBD1 (6 bases). CDR3 length: 16 amino acids. V dropped 2 bases and J dropped 0 bases, with 8 bases sitting between them. The germline CDR1 and CDR2 sequences are SNHLY and FYNNEI. The CDR3 nucleotides read TGTGCCAGCAGTGAAATGGGACACTCTGGGGCCAACGTCCTGACTTTC. The encoded protein is CASSEMGHSGANVLTF.

This clone was counted only a few times. The J gene is TRBJ2-2, the V gene TRBV5-6, with a weak D call TRBD2 (5 bases). From germline, CDR1 is SGHDT and CDR2 YYEEEE. Trimming pared 0 bases from V and 5 bases from J, leaving 17 bases between. This CDR3 has 17 residues. Here the CDR3 DNA reads TGTGCCAGCAGCTTGGCCCCCAGCGGTTCCTTAACCGGGGAGCTGTTTTTT. The encoded protein is CASSLAPSGSLTGELFF.

This clone was seen a handful of times. The J gene is TRBJ1-6, the V gene TRBV11-2, with a possible D match to TRBD1 (6 bases). Trimming stripped 5 bases from V and 0 bases from J, with 8 bases between. Germline CDR1 and CDR2: SGHAT and FQNNGV. CDR3 length: 15 residues. The CDR3 here is CASSGGASYNSPLHF. The CDR3 region has the DNA TGTGCCAGCAGCGGGGGCGCCTCCTATAATTCACCCCTCCACTTT.

The V call is TRBV14, the J call TRBJ2-3; 8 positions match TRBD2. CDR1 and CDR2 from the germline V gene are SGHDN and FVKESK. The CDR3 runs 17 residues. Germline trimming cut 0 bases from V and 3 bases from J; bases unmatched to any gene: 8. The CDR3 region is CASSQDQGGGNTDTQYF. CDR3 bases: TGTGCCAGCAGCCAAGACCAAGGCGGGGGGAATACAGATACGCAGTATTTT.

The CDR3 loop reads CASSAILAGGGEQYF. The CDR3 bases are TGTGCCAGCAGTGCGATTCTAGCGGGGGGTGGCGAGCAGTACTTC. The J gene is TRBJ2-7, the V gene TRBV2; 11 nucleotides match TRBD2. This CDR3 contains 15 residues. J lost 6 bases, V lost 4 bases, and 8 bases had no gene match. The germline V gene encodes CDR1 SNHLY and CDR2 FYNNEI.

This rearrangement joins TRBV28 to TRBJ1-2; D is undetermined. Trimming stripped 5 bases from V and 4 bases from J, with 17 bases between. The CDR3 has 15 amino acids. Germline V gene sequence: CDR1 MDHEN, CDR2 SYDVKM. CDR3 region: CASSIAKGGIYGYTF. In DNA form, the CDR3 reads TGTGCCAGCAGTATCGCGAAGGGAGGAATCTATGGCTACACCTTC.